These T cell receptor beta chains were read from a single sample in a study of CXCR3-negative and CXCR3-positive naive CD8 T cells. TCRdb re-called the 5' RACE reads and gives one entry per CDR3 protein, without DNA. Reported are 130,000 to 150,000 distinct CDR3 sequences; the ten largest clones contain approximately 0.27%. The sequencing sample was made of naive CXCR3+ CD8+ T cells from blood. The origin of the receptors is a human donor in good health. Some clones in this sample may be carry-over from other donors' samples. Both conserved end residues are part of each CDR3. Each record gives: V gene, J gene, CDR3 protein.

>TRBV5-1|TRBJ1-1
CASSLDLGYTEAFF
>TRBV4-3|TRBJ2-5
CANSQDFPVLPAETQYF
>TRBV5-1|TRBJ1-1
CASTQGASNTEAFF
>TRBV27|TRBJ2-1
CASSLSGVNEQFF
>TRBV11-2|TRBJ2-4
CASSLATSGGHKNIQYF
>TRBV28|TRBJ2-7
CASSSLRDRGVPELYEQHF
>TRBV27|TRBJ2-7
CASSPGLREQYF
>TRBV28|TRBJ2-1
CASSLRADGEQFF
>TRBV19|TRBJ1-1
CASSIVGGRTEAFF
>TRBV4-3|TRBJ2-1
CASSQDSGGYYNEQFF
>TRBV7-2|TRBJ2-2
CASSFPANTGELFF
>TRBV7-6|TRBJ1-1
CASSLVSQGNTEAFF
>TRBV29-1|TRBJ2-3
CSVEDLADTDTQYF
>TRBV14|TRBJ2-4
CASSQGPEGIAKNIQYF
>TRBV3-1|TRBJ2-1
CASSLNPGAGGANEQFF